Listed below are T cell receptor beta chains from one sample, sequenced in a study of blood T cell repertoires in COVID-19. The method was immunoSEQ multiplex PCR; TCRdb's version includes in-frame clones alone and lacks a portion of them. The table shows 150,000 to 200,000 clones, with roughly 88% occurring only once. The source material was peripheral blood. The source is a man aged 60-69 years who had recovered from COVID-19. Each CDR3 is given with its conserved first and last residue. The D gene is left open where the match is weak. Rows may omit the clone size; those that give it use once, few, many or a size class.

d_call,v_call,j_call,clone_size,cdr3_nt,cdr3_aa
-,TRBV5-8,TRBJ2-7,once,TGTGCCAGCAGCTTTAAATTCAGAGGGTCGTCCTACGAGCAGTACTTC,CASSFKFRGSSYEQYF
-,TRBV14,TRBJ2-7,-,TGTGCCAGCAGCCAAGACAGGGGTGCGCGGTACTTC,CASSQDRGARYF
TRBD1,TRBV14,TRBJ2-7,-,TGTGCCAGCGGCTCAGGGCAGGGGGCTCCCGGAGCCGAGCAGTACTTC,CASGSGQGAPGAEQYF
-,TRBV6-2/TRBV6-3,TRBJ1-2,once,TGTGCCAGCAGCCCCTCAGGTACCCGTAACTATGGCTACACCTTC,CASSPSGTRNYGYTF
-,TRBV9,TRBJ1-1,-,TGTGCCAGCAGCGTAGTGGACAGCCAGAACACTGAAGCTTTCTTT,CASSVVDSQNTEAFF
-,TRBV5-6,TRBJ1-5,-,TGTGCCAGCAGCACCCAGGTTGAAATTAGTCAGCCCCAGCATTTT,CASSTQVEISQPQHF
TRBD1,TRBV5-5,TRBJ2-3,-,TGTGCCAGCAGCTTAAGAGGACAGGATAACACAGATACGCAGTATTTT,CASSLRGQDNTDTQYF
-,TRBV7-6,TRBJ2-3,-,TGTGCCAGCAGCTTAGGGCCCTCTAGCACAGATACGCAGTATTTT,CASSLGPSSTDTQYF
TRBD1,TRBV9,TRBJ2-3,-,TGTGCCAGCAGCGTAGGGGGATGGGGACAGGGTGTCCCAGATACGCAGTATTTT,CASSVGGWGQGVPDTQYF
TRBD1,TRBV5-1,TRBJ2-7,-,TGCGCCAGCAGCTCCTCGGACAGGGCCAGAAACGAGCAGTACTTC,CASSSSDRARNEQYF
-,TRBV5-6,TRBJ1-1,-,TGTGCCAGCAGCTTGGTAGGCACGCGGTACACTGAAGCTTTCTTT,CASSLVGTRYTEAFF
TRBD1,TRBV24-1,TRBJ2-1,-,TGTGCCACCAGTGATAACTGGGGGACAGGGATCAATGAGCAGTTCTTC,CATSDNWGTGINEQFF
TRBD1,TRBV19,TRBJ1-6,-,TGTGCCAGTAGTTCACAGGGGTGGACCTATAATTCACCCCTCCACTTT,CASSSQGWTYNSPLHF
TRBD2,TRBV7-2,TRBJ2-1,-,TGTGCCAGCAGTCAAGCGGGGGGGACATACAATGAGCAGTTCTTC,CASSQAGGTYNEQFF
TRBD1,TRBV27,TRBJ1-2,-,TGTGCCAGCAGTTTATCAGGGGGCAAAGGAGGCTACACCTTC,CASSLSGGKGGYTF
-,TRBV12-5,TRBJ1-2,-,TGTGCTAGTGGTCAACAGGGTAACTATGGCTACACCTTC,CASGQQGNYGYTF
TRBD2,TRBV9,TRBJ2-5,-,TGTGCCAGCAGCGTAGGCGGCGGGGGTGAACAGGAGACCCAGTACTTC,CASSVGGGGEQETQYF
TRBD2,TRBV4-2,TRBJ2-1,-,TGTGCCAGCAGCCAAGTATGGCGGGGGGACCCACAAGAGCAGTTCTTC,CASSQVWRGDPQEQFF
TRBD1,TRBV9,TRBJ2-5,-,TGTGCCAGCAGCGTAGGGCTACAGGGGGCCCAGCAAGAGACCCAGTACTTC,CASSVGLQGAQQETQYF
TRBD1,TRBV4-1,TRBJ1-4,-,TGCGCCAGCACCCGAAGCGGGACAGGGACTAATGATTGGAAACTGTTTTTT,CASTRSGTGTNDWKLFF
-,TRBV14,TRBJ2-7,-,TGTGCCAGCAGCCAAGAAGCCCAAAACTCCTACGAGCAGTACTTC,CASSQEAQNSYEQYF
-,TRBV18,TRBJ1-2,-,TGTGCCAGCTCCAACTTGTTAGGCCAGGGTCATGGCTACACCTTC,CASSNLLGQGHGYTF
TRBD1,TRBV12-3/TRBV12-4,TRBJ1-1,-,TGTGCCAGCAGTTTAGGACAGGGCACTGAAGCTTTCTTT,CASSLGQGTEAFF
-,TRBV18,TRBJ1-4,-,TGTGCCAGCTCACCTCGGGACATGGGGGAAAAACTGTTTTTT,CASSPRDMGEKLFF
TRBD1,TRBV4-2,TRBJ2-2,-,TGTGCCAGCAGCCCCCTGGCAGGGGGCAACACCGGGGAGCTGTTTTTT,CASSPLAGGNTGELFF
-,TRBV19,TRBJ1-6,-,TGTGCCAGTAGGGCAGCAGGCAATAATTCACCCCTCCACTTT,CASRAAGNNSPLHF
-,TRBV27,TRBJ2-2,-,TGTGCCAGCAGTTTAGTCGTCGGGGTCCGGACCGGGGAGCTGTTTTTT,CASSLVVGVRTGELFF
-,TRBV6-5,TRBJ1-3,-,TGTGCCAGCAGTCAAAGCGGGGCCTCTGGAAACACCATATATTTT,CASSQSGASGNTIYF
-,TRBV6-1,TRBJ1-5,-,TGTGCCAGCAGTGAATCCAGGGACAATCAGCCCCAGCATTTT,CASSESRDNQPQHF
TRBD1,TRBV24-1,TRBJ2-1,-,TGTGCCACCAGTGATTCAGACAGGGACAATGAGCAGTTCTTC,CATSDSDRDNEQFF
-,TRBV7-2,TRBJ2-1,-,TGTGCCAGCAGCTTAGCTGCCAGGCGTTACTACAATGAGCAGTTCTTC,CASSLAARRYYNEQFF
-,TRBV27,TRBJ2-1,few,TGTGCCAGCAGCTCGTTACAGGTCTCCTACAATGAGCAGTTCTTC,CASSSLQVSYNEQFF
-,TRBV19,TRBJ1-6,-,TGTGCCAGTAGTGAGGGGGACAATCTCCCCCGTCGTGATTCACCCCTCCACTTT,CASSEGDNLPRRDSPLHF
TRBD1,TRBV4-1,TRBJ1-4,-,TGCGCCAGCAGCCAGGGACAGGTGTTAGATGAAAAACTGTTTTTT,CASSQGQVLDEKLFF
TRBD2,TRBV6-2/TRBV6-3,TRBJ2-3,-,TGTGCCAGCAGTTACAAGTCGCCTAGCGGGGGAGATACGCAGTATTTT,CASSYKSPSGGDTQYF
TRBD1,TRBV27,TRBJ1-6,once,TGTGCCAGCAGTCTCGCCCTAAGGACAGGATATAATTCACCCCTCCACTTT,CASSLALRTGYNSPLHF
TRBD1,TRBV5-1,TRBJ1-1,-,TGCGCCAGCAGCTTGGACAGGGGTAACACTGAAGCTTTCTTT,CASSLDRGNTEAFF
-,TRBV5-1,TRBJ1-5,-,TGCGCCAGCAGCTTCGGCGGAGATCAGCCCCAGCATTTT,CASSFGGDQPQHF
-,TRBV6-1,TRBJ1-2,many,TGTGCCAGCAGTGAAGGGGGGCTTAACTATGGCTACACCTTC,CASSEGGLNYGYTF
TRBD1,TRBV7-9,TRBJ1-2,once,TGTGCCAGCAGCTTAGCGGGGACAGGGGGCATGATAGCCTACACCTTC,CASSLAGTGGMIAYTF
-,TRBV3-1/TRBV3-2,TRBJ1-1,-,TGTGCCAGCACCCTTGCGGAGGGGCGGACTGAAGCTTTCTTT,CASTLAEGRTEAFF
-,TRBV30,TRBJ2-1,-,TGTGCCTGGAGTCCCAGCGGGTGGGTGGGTGAGCAGTTCTTC,CAWSPSGWVGEQFF
-,TRBV19,TRBJ1-1,-,TGTGCCAGTAGTATAGCGGTGATTACTGAAGCTTTCTTT,CASSIAVITEAFF
-,TRBV5-5,TRBJ2-1,-,TGTGCCAGCAGCTTGGAGCTAGACAGCTCCTACAATGAGCAGTTCTTC,CASSLELDSSYNEQFF
-,TRBV19,TRBJ2-4,-,TGTGCCAGTAGTATAGACCCAGGGGGACTAGCCAAAAACATTCAGTACTTC,CASSIDPGGLAKNIQYF
-,TRBV7-9,TRBJ2-7,-,TGTGCCAGCAGCGCTCCCCTTAGGGGGACGTACGAGCAGTACTTC,CASSAPLRGTYEQYF
-,TRBV28,TRBJ1-5,once,TGTGCCAGCAGTTTAGAGGTATTTAGCAATCAGCCCCAGCATTTT,CASSLEVFSNQPQHF